The 25 T cell receptor beta chains listed next were all sequenced from one sample in a study of shared clonotypes between healthy human individuals. It was CD45RO-negative cells, positively selected for CCR7, that made up naive CD8 cells, with terminally differentiated effector memory CD45RA+ cells excluded. The method was immunoSEQ multiplex PCR; TCRdb's version includes in-frame clones alone and lacks a portion of them. The sample comprises about 2 million clones, just under 95% of which are singletons, and 1.1% rests with the top ten. The sequencing sample was made of naive CD8+ T cells sorted from blood. The receptors originated from a young man in good health.

CDR3 residues: CASSLAETSTDTQYF. DNA for the CDR3: TGCGCCAGCAGCCTAGCAGAGACTAGCACAGATACGCAGTATTTT. This chain links TRBV5-1 with TRBJ2-3; tentatively, D is TRBD2 (5 bases). Germline CDR1 reads SGHRS; CDR2 reads YFSETQ. The CDR3 length is 15 residues. V lost 4 bases to trimming and J lost 0 bases, with 12 bases between them.

The chain carries TRBV4-1 and TRBJ1-2, with 7 nucleotides matching TRBD1. Per the germline V gene, CDR1 is MGHRA and CDR2 is YSYEKL. V shed 3 bases and J 2 bases; nucleotides not matched to a gene: 6. The CDR3 length is 15 residues. The CDR3 nucleotides are TGCGCCAGCAGCCAGTTACAGGGGCAGAACTATGGCTACACCTTC. Residues: CASSQLQGQNYGYTF.

The count of this clone is one. This chain uses TRBV7-9 with TRBJ1-1; D not resolved. The CDR3 totals 14 residues. The germline V gene has CDR1 SEHNR and CDR2 FQNEAQ (reference sequence). The germline V and J ends were trimmed by 1 base and 1 base, with 7 bases remaining between them. CDR3 residues: CASSLDNWNTEAFF. For the CDR3, the DNA is TGTGCCAGCAGCTTAGACAACTGGAACACTGAAGCTTTCTTT.

As concerns this clone: The same CDR3 arises from other DNA sequences in this sample as well. The V call is TRBV7-9, the J call TRBJ1-1; D not certain. Germline assignment: CDR1 SEHNR and CDR2 FQNEAQ (reference sequence). The CDR3 extends over 12 amino acids. Trimming stripped 5 bases from V and 4 bases from J, with 8 bases between. The CDR3 spells CASSPSGTEAFF. The CDR3 bases are TGTGCCAGCAGCCCTTCGGGCACTGAAGCTTTCTTT.

There are a few counts of this clone. The chain recombines TRBV25-1 with TRBJ1-5; the D gene is possibly TRBD1 (6 bases). The CDR3 totals 14 residues. V lost 4 bases, J lost 4 bases, and 11 bases lay in between. Germline V lookup: CDR1 MGHDK, CDR2 SYGVNS. The CDR3 DNA is TGTGCCAGCAGTGGACAGGAATCTAATCAGCCCCAGCATTTT. Translation gives CASSGQESNQPQHF. Supplemented by reference TRBV25-1 and TRBJ1-5, the full variable domain reads EADIYQTPRYLVIGTGKKITLECSQTMGHDKMYWYQQDPGMELHLIHYSYGVNSTEKGDLSSESTVSRIRTEHFPLTLESARPSHTSQYLCASSGQESNQPQHFGDGTRLSIL.

This chain uses TRBV6-1 with TRBJ1-5; perhaps TRBD1 as D (5 bases). The CDR3 contains 12 residues. V gave up 3 bases and J gave up 7 bases, with 7 bases separating them. Germline V lookup: CDR1 MNHNS, CDR2 SASEGT. This CDR3 is CASSDGGQPQHF. The CDR3 nucleotides read TGTGCCAGCAGTGACGGGGGGCAGCCCCAGCATTTT.

Concerning this clone: Other DNA sequences in this specimen translate into the identical CDR3. The rearrangement links TRBV5-6 to TRBJ1-5; possible D gene TRBD1, 5 bases. V gave up 2 bases and J gave up 3 bases, with 12 bases separating them. The CDR3 totals 15 residues. Germline V gene data show CDR1 as SGHDT and CDR2 as YYEEEE. CDR3 in DNA: TGTGCCAGCAGCTTTGGGACCGGTAACAATCAGCCCCAGCATTTT. Its translation: CASSFGTGNNQPQHF.

The genes are TRBV15 and TRBJ2-7; the D gene is possibly TRBD2 (5 bases). Trimming left V 3 bases short and J 3 bases short, with 18 bases between. The CDR3 has 16 amino acids. Germline V CDR1 and CDR2: LNHNV, YYDKDF (reference sequence). CDR3 residues: CATSRTRLIGDYEQYF. CDR3 DNA: TGTGCCACCAGCAGGACGAGGCTAATCGGGGACTACGAGCAGTACTTC. Variable domain in full (rest from reference TRBV15 and TRBJ2-7): DAMVIQNPRYQVTQFGKPVTLSCSQTLNHNVMYWYQQKSSQAPKLLFHYYDKDFNNEADTPDNFQSRRPNTSFCFLDIRSPGLGDTAMYLCATSRTRLIGDYEQYFGPGTRLTVT.

The chain's CDR3 is CASSWGAGTSDWEQYF. The CDR3 DNA reads TGTGCCAGCAGCTGGGGGGCGGGGACTAGCGATTGGGAGCAGTACTTC. V and J are TRBV7-6 and TRBJ2-7; 10 bases align to TRBD2. The junction had 13 bases not matched to a gene; V was cut back by 4 bases and J by 7 bases. Per the germline V gene, CDR1 is SGHVS and CDR2 is FNYEAQ. The CDR3 contains 16 residues.

The chain employs TRBV5-1 and TRBJ2-7; perhaps TRBD2 as D (6 bases). This CDR3 region has 14 residues. The germline V gene has CDR1 SGHRS and CDR2 YFSETQ. V lost 0 bases and J 2 bases, leaving 9 bases between the germline ends. The CDR3 DNA sequence: TGCGCCAGCAGCTTGGTGGAGGGACCCTACGAGCAGTACTTC. Translating it yields CASSLVEGPYEQYF. Drawing the rest from reference TRBV5-1 and TRBJ2-7, the complete variable domain is KAGVTQTPRYLIKTRGQQVTLSCSPISGHRSVSWYQQTPGQGLQFLFEYFSETQRNKGNFPGRFSGRQFSNSRSEMNVSTLELGDSALYLCASSLVEGPYEQYFGPGTRLTVT.

V usage is TRBV13 and J usage is TRBJ1-1, with D unclear. Germline CDR1 PRHDT, CDR2 FYEKMQ (reference sequence). This CDR3 spans 13 amino acids. V lost 0 bases to trimming and J lost 4 bases, with 6 bases between them. The CDR3: CASSLGQPTEAFF. The CDR3 DNA is TGTGCCAGCAGCTTAGGACAGCCCACTGAAGCTTTCTTT. The whole variable domain, filled in from reference TRBV13 and TRBJ1-1, reads AAGVIQSPRHLIKEKRETATLKCYPIPRHDTVYWYQQGPGQDPQFLISFYEKMQSDKGSIPDRFSAQQFSDYHSELNMSSLELGDSALYFCASSLGQPTEAFFGQGTRLTVV.

This clone has just one count. This chain uses TRBV2 with TRBJ2-3; D is unresolved. The V and J ends lost 3 bases and 2 bases respectively, with 9 bases between them. The germline gives CDR1 SNHLY, CDR2 FYNNEI. The CDR3 runs to 14 residues. CDR3 region: CASSEVVTTDTQYF. As DNA, the CDR3 is TGTGCCAGCAGTGAGGTGGTAACCACAGATACGCAGTATTTT.

As concerns this clone: This sample also contains other DNA sequences that code for the same CDR3. This chain uses TRBV19 with TRBJ1-5, with D tentatively TRBD1 (6 bases). This CDR3 is 15 amino acids long. Germline CDR1 and CDR2: LNHDA and SQIVND (reference sequence). Trimming shortened V by 5 bases and J by 0 bases, and 11 bases separated the two germline ends. The CDR3, as DNA: TGTGCCAGTAGTCCTACAGGGTATAGCAATCAGCCCCAGCATTTT. It specifies CASSPTGYSNQPQHF.

This clone was counted a single time. The V gene is TRBV12-5, the J gene TRBJ1-1; D not certain. Germline CDR1 is LGHNT and CDR2 is FRNRAP. This CDR3 is 12 amino acids long. V lost 8 bases and J lost 6, with 13 bases in between. The CDR3 DNA is TGTGCTAGTAGGTTGGGTGGGTCTGAAGCTTTCTTT. Translated: CASRLGGSEAFF.

This chain uses TRBV7-9 with TRBJ1-1; 8 positions match TRBD1. Germline V gene data show CDR1 as SEHNR and CDR2 as FQNEAQ (reference sequence). CDR3 length: 15 residues. The V segment lost 5 bases and the J segment 4 bases; nucleotides outside the gene matches: 9. CDR3 amino acids: CASSPGGQVGTEAFF. Here the CDR3 DNA reads TGTGCCAGCAGCCCAGGGGGACAGGTGGGCACTGAAGCTTTCTTT.

CDR3 amino acids: CAWEKGQGNEKLFF. The CDR3 DNA sequence: TGTGCCTGGGAAAAGGGACAGGGAAATGAAAAACTGTTTTTT. The J gene is TRBJ1-4, the V gene TRBV30, with 9 bases fitting TRBD1. J gave up 5 bases and V 5 bases, and 6 bases lay outside the gene matches. The CDR3 length is 14 residues. Germline CDR1 reads GTSNPN; CDR2 reads SVGIG (reference sequence).

This clone showed up just once. The sample has other DNA sequences that encode this CDR3 too. V and J are TRBV6-1 and TRBJ2-1; the D gene is possibly TRBD2 (5 bases). V gave up 1 base and J gave up 2 bases, with 6 bases separating them. The CDR3 extends over 14 amino acids. Germline V gene sequence: CDR1 MNHNS, CDR2 SASEGT. CDR3: CASSEVGAYNEQFF. CDR3 DNA sequence: TGTGCCAGCAGTGAAGTCGGGGCCTACAATGAGCAGTTCTTC.

This rearrangement joins TRBV29-1 to TRBJ2-3; possibly TRBD1 for D (6 bases). Germline CDR1 and CDR2: SQVTM and ANQGSEA. The CDR3 sequence is 12 residues long. V was shortened by 5 bases and J by 4 bases, with 10 bases between the two germline ends. The CDR3 coding sequence is TGCAGCGTTCTACAGGGCGCAGATACGCAGTATTTT. Translated, it gives CSVLQGADTQYF.

The chain has TRBV6-5 and TRBJ2-5, with TRBD1 matching 8 bases. Germline trimming cut 2 bases from V and 2 bases from J; bases unmatched to any gene: 1. The CDR3 runs 14 residues. CDR1 and CDR2 (germline): MNHEY, SVGAGI. CDR3 coding DNA: TGTGCCAGCAGTTACCGGACAGGGCAAGAGACCCAGTACTTC. Its translation is CASSYRTGQETQYF.

V and J are TRBV19 and TRBJ2-2; 14 bases align to TRBD2. Germline lookup yields CDR1 LNHDA and CDR2 SQIVND (reference sequence). Losses at the gene ends were 5 bases for V and 4 bases for J; bases not matched to a gene: 3. CDR3 length equals 16 residues. The DNA for the CDR3 is TGTGCCAGTAGTGCGACTAGCGGGAGGGGCACCGGGGAGCTGTTTTTT. It translates to CASSATSGRGTGELFF.

A word on this clone: Other DNA sequences in this sample translate to the same CDR3. The CDR3 DNA reads as TGTGCCAGCAGCCCGACGGACTCCTACGAGCAGTACTTC. Protein: CASSPTDSYEQYF. The V gene is TRBV13, the J gene TRBJ2-7; no clear D gene. Germline V CDR1 and CDR2: PRHDT, FYEKMQ (reference sequence). The CDR3 extends over 13 amino acids. Trimming cost V 5 bases and J 0 bases, with 8 bases left between them.

The chain joins TRBV30 to TRBJ2-7; 7 bases map to TRBD1. Germline V gene data show CDR1 as GTSNPN and CDR2 as SVGIG (reference sequence). This CDR3 is built from 13 residues. The V and J ends lost 1 base and 4 bases, in that order; junction bases with no gene match: 4. CDR3 protein: CAWSEGARYEQYF. The DNA of the CDR3 is TGTGCCTGGAGTGAGGGGGCGCGGTACGAGCAGTACTTC.

This clone occurred once. CDR3 sequence reads: CASSLVQGTGTSGDEQFF. The DNA for the CDR3 is TGTGCCAGCAGCTTAGTCCAAGGCACCGGGACTAGCGGGGATGAGCAGTTCTTC. V is TRBV7-6 and J is TRBJ2-1; 13 positions match TRBD2. Germline loops: CDR1 SGHVS, CDR2 FNYEAQ. The CDR3 is 18 residues long. Unmatched junction bases numbered 11, after V lost 1 base and J lost 8 bases.

The V and J genes are TRBV7-9 and TRBJ2-1; TRBD2 is a possible D gene (6 bases). V shed 6 bases and J shed 0 bases, with 15 bases lying between them. This CDR3 spans 16 amino acids. Germline lookup yields CDR1 SEHNR and CDR2 FQNEAQ (reference sequence). CDR3 in amino acids: CASRSPDGSSYNEQFF. The CDR3 DNA reads as TGTGCCAGCAGGAGTCCGGACGGGAGCTCCTACAATGAGCAGTTCTTC.

This chain joins TRBV5-4 and TRBJ2-5; no definite D call. The CDR3 loop spans 13 amino acids. Germline V CDR1 and CDR2: SGHNT, YYREEE (reference sequence). The V end was cut by 3 bases, the J end by 1 base, with 7 bases between. CDR3 amino acids: CASSSNGQETQYF. The CDR3 DNA is TGTGCCAGCAGCTCTAACGGCCAAGAGACCCAGTACTTC.